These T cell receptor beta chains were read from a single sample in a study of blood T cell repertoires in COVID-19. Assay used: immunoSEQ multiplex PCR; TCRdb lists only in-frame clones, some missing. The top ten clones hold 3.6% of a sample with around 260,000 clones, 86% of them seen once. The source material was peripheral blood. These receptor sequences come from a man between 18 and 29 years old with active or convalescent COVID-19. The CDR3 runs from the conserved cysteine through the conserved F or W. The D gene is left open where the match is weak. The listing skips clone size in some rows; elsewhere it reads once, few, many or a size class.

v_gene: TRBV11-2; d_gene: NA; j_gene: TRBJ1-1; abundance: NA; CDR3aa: CASSLGQNTEAFF; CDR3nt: TGTGCCAGCAGCTTAGGACAAAACACTGAAGCTTTCTTT
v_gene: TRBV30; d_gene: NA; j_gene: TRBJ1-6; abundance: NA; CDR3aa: CAWSDGGADNSPLHF; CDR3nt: TGTGCCTGGAGTGACGGAGGGGCCGATAATTCACCCCTCCACTTT
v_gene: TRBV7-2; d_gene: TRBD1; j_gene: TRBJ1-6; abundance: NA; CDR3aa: CASSLGTGGGTPLHF; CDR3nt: TGTGCCAGCAGCTTGGGGACAGGGGGCGGTACACCCCTCCACTTT
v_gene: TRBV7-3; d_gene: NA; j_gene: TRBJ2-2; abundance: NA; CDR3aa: CASREAINTGELFF; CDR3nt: TGTGCCAGCAGAGAGGCGATTAACACCGGGGAGCTGTTTTTT
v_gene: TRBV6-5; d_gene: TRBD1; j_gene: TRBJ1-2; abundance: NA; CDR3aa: CASRPQGALGYTF; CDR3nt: TGTGCCAGCAGACCACAGGGGGCGCTTGGCTACACCTTC
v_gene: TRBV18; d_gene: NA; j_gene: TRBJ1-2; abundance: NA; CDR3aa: CASSSDNNYGYTF; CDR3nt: TGTGCCAGCTCATCGGACAATAACTATGGCTACACCTTC
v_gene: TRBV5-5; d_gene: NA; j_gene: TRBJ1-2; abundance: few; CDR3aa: CASSLGQGKDYGYTF; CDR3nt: TGTGCCAGCAGCTTGGGGCAGGGGAAGGATTATGGCTACACCTTC
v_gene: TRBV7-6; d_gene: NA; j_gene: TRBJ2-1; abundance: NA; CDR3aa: CASSLGFGNNNEQFF; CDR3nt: TGTGCCAGCAGCTTAGGATTCGGGAACAACAATGAGCAGTTCTTC
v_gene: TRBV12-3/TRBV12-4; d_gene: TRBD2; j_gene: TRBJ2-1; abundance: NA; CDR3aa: CASSSGRVNEQFF; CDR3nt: TGTGCCAGCAGTTCCGGGAGGGTAAATGAGCAGTTCTTC
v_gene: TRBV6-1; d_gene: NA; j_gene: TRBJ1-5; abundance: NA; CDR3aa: CASNTVPAGDQPQHF; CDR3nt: TGTGCCAGCAATACGGTGCCGGCGGGCGATCAGCCCCAGCATTTT
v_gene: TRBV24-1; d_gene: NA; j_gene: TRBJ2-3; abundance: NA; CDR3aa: CASRGHTDTQYF; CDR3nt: TGTGCCTCCAGGGGACATACAGATACGCAGTATTTT
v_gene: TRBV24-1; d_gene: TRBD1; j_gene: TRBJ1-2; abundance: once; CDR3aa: CATSRQGFGGYTF; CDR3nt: TGTGCCACCAGCCGACAGGGGTTCGGCGGCTACACCTTC
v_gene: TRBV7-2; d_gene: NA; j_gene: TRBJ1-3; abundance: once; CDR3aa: CASKPTSGYSGNTIYF; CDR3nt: TGTGCCAGCAAGCCTACATCCGGGTACTCTGGAAACACCATATATTTT
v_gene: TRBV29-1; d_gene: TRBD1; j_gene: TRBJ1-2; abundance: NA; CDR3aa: CSVTGQGNGYTF; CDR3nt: TGCAGCGTAACGGGACAGGGGAATGGCTACACCTTC
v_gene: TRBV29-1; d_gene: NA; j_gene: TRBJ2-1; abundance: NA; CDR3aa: CSVPIGANEQFF; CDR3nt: TGCAGCGTCCCTATTGGGGCCAATGAGCAGTTCTTC
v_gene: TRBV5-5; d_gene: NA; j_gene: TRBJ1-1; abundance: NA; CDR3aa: CASSFHTGETEAFF; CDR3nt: TGTGCCAGCAGCTTCCACACGGGGGAGACTGAAGCTTTCTTT
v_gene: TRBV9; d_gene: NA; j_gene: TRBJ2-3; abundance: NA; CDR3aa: CASSVDDEVVTSTDTQYF; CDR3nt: TGTGCCAGCAGCGTAGATGACGAAGTGGTGACTAGCACAGATACGCAGTATTTT
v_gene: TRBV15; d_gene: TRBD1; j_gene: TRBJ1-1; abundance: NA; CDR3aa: CATRRDSNTEAFF; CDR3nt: TGTGCCACCAGGAGGGACAGTAACACTGAAGCTTTCTTT
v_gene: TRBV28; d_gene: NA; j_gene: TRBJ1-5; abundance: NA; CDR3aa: CASRESGQPQHF; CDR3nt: TGTGCCAGCAGGGAATCAGGACAGCCCCAGCATTTT
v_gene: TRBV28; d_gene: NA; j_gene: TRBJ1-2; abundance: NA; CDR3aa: CASSAPLREGNYGYTF; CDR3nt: TGTGCCAGCAGTGCCCCTCTCAGGGAAGGCAACTATGGCTACACCTTC
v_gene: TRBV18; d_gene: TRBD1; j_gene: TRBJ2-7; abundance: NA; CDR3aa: CASSPEDRSSYEQYF; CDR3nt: TGTGCCAGCTCACCTGAGGACAGGAGCTCCTACGAGCAGTACTTC
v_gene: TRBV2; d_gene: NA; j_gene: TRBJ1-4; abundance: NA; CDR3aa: CASTEDLGEKLFF; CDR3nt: TGTGCCAGCACGGAGGACCTCGGGGAAAAACTGTTTTTT
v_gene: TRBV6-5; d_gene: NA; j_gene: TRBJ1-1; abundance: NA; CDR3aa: CASAYAEAFF; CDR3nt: TGTGCCAGCGCGTACGCTGAAGCTTTCTTT
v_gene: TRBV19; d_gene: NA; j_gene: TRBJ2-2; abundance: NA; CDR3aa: CASSQLVGITGELFF; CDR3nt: TGTGCCAGTAGTCAACTGGTTGGTATCACCGGGGAGCTGTTTTTT
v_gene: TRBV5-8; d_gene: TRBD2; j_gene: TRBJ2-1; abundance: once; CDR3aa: CASSLDGGRAFYNEQFF; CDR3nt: TGTGCCAGCAGCTTGGATGGCGGGAGGGCCTTCTACAATGAGCAGTTCTTC
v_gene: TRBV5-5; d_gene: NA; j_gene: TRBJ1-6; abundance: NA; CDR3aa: CASSLDLNHNSPLHF; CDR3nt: TGTGCCAGCAGCTTGGACCTAAATCATAATTCACCCCTCCACTTT
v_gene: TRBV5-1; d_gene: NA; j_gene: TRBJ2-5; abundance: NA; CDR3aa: CASSVAQETQYF; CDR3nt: TGCGCCAGCAGCGTAGCCCAAGAGACCCAGTACTTC
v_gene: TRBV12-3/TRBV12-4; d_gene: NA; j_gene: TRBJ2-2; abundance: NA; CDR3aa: CASSYLATGELFF; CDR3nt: TGTGCCAGCAGTTACCTAGCTACCGGGGAGCTGTTTTTT
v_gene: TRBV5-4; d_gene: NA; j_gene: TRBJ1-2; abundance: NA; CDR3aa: CASSFQGVGGYTF; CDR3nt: TGTGCCAGCAGCTTTCAGGGCGTCGGTGGCTACACCTTC
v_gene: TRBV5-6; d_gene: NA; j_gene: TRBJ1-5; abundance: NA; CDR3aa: CASNLGRSSNQPQHF; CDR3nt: TGTGCCAGCAACCTTGGGAGATCTAGCAATCAGCCCCAGCATTTT
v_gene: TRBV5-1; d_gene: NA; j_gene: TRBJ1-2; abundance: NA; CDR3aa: CASSKTEDYGYTF; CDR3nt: TGCGCCAGCAGCAAGACAGAGGACTATGGCTACACCTTC